What follows is one T cell receptor beta chain and its context. The target antigen is unknown. Germline lookup yields CDR1 SGHTA and CDR2 FQGNSA. The CDR3 is 16 amino acids. V shed 2 bases, J shed 4 bases, and the junction held 8 bases outside the gene matches. RNA transcripts served as the template for amplifying TCR beta CDR3 regions. The study used the HTBI primer set for a first-round RT-PCR of the TCR CDR3. TCRdb reanalysed the multiplex PCR reads using MiXCR and keeps one entry per CDR3 protein. The profile shows 450,000 to 700,000 distinct CDR3 sequences, under 60% of them singletons. The sample comes from a study of T cells in Graves' hyperthyroidism and ophthalmopathy. Study-level results: Most thyroid-expanded clonotypes above 0.001 were also found in blood. In validation, the model predicted ophthalmopathy. These predictions came a median about 6.5 months before onset. From stable hyperthyroidism, ophthalmopathy was separated by a 13 V-J model.

Patients showing uncontrolled infection, other autoimmune disease, pregnancy or lactation were ineligible. The source material was peripheral blood or thyroid tissue (not recorded which). The chain links TRBV7-2 to TRBJ2-5, with 9 nucleotides matching TRBD2. This sequence originates from an adult woman with Graves' disease, either hyperthyroidism or ophthalmopathy (not recorded which). For the CDR3, the DNA is TGTGCCAGCAGCTTATGGGCGGGAGGGCCGGGAGAGACCCAGTACTTC. It yields the protein CASSLWAGGPGETQYF.